This T cell receptor beta chain was sequenced in a study of blood T cell repertoires in COVID-19. Study-wide context: In each case, the material was cDNA or gDNA derived from T cells, B-cell-depleted T cells, or PBMCs.

Repertoires were generated with immunoSEQ multiplex PCR, while TCRdb's copy carries only in-frame clones and drops some. The sample holds 100,000 to 150,000 clones; about 90% are singletons and the top ten take around 2%. With 3 bases removed from V and 0 bases from J, the gap between germline ends came to 12 bases. CDR3 length equals 16 residues. Germline V gene sequence: CDR1 KGHSH, CDR2 LQKENI. Patients in Seattle were enrolled during active infection, then followed longitudinally. This TCR came from a man aged 45-60 years with COVID-19, enrolled during active disease. The V gene is TRBV18, the J gene TRBJ1-5, with no clear D. The sample was peripheral blood. CDR3: CASSPDGGYSNQPQHF. CDR3 coding DNA: TGTGCCAGCTCACCGGACGGAGGGTATAGCAATCAGCCCCAGCATTTT.